Each of the 32 T cell receptor beta chains below was sequenced from the same sample in a study of OX40 agonist ivuxolimab in advanced cancers. Clones were sequenced by immunoSEQ multiplex PCR, and TCRdb holds only the in-frame ones, with some missing. The sample holds around 67,000 clones, approximately 84% seen once. Sequences were derived from CD4+ or CD8+ T cells sorted from blood, sampled in a trial of the OX40 agonist ivuxolimab. The receptors were gathered from an adult with an advanced solid tumor such as melanoma, head and neck, liver or kidney cancer.

The rearrangement uses TRBV25-1 and TRBJ1-2; possibly TRBD1 for D (5 bases). V lost 7 bases and J 5 bases, leaving 17 bases between the germline ends. CDR1 is MGHDK, CDR2 SYGVNS, per germline. The CDR3 length is 14 residues. The CDR3 region has the DNA TGTGCCAGCACTCCCCGGGGGGATCGGTATGGCTACACCTTC. Protein: CASTPRGDRYGYTF.

The V gene is TRBV7-9, the J gene TRBJ2-1; a possible D gene is TRBD1 (7 bases). Trimming took off 4 bases at V and 9 bases at J, with 19 bases between the two ends. CDR3 length: 15 amino acids. From germline, CDR1 is SEHNR and CDR2 FQNEAQ (reference sequence). The CDR3 bases are TGTGCCAGCAGCTCCACAGGGGTCAGGGGGGTTGAGCAGTTCTTC. It translates to CASSSTGVRGVEQFF.

This clone was observed a single time. This chain connects TRBV10-3 to TRBJ1-6; D is uncertain. Germline V gene sequence: CDR1 ENHRY, CDR2 SYGVKD. V gave up 10 bases and J gave up 5 bases, with 15 bases separating them. The CDR3 is 14 residues long. This CDR3 is CATSPSRDNSPLHF. CDR3 in DNA: TGTGCCACCTCGCCCTCTCGGGATAATTCACCCCTCCACTTT.

The chain joins TRBV7-9 to TRBJ2-1, with D unresolved. The CDR3 contains 15 residues. The germline CDR1 and CDR2 sequences are SEHNR and FQNEAQ (reference sequence). V lost 3 bases, J lost 0 bases, and 9 bases lay in between. The DNA of the CDR3 is TGTGCCAGCAGCTTGCGCCCCGGCTCCTACAATGAGCAGTTCTTC. This translates into CASSLRPGSYNEQFF.

This chain links TRBV2 with TRBJ2-4; weak D call: TRBD1 (5 bases). The ends were cut back, 3 bases at V and 0 bases at J, with 18 bases in the middle. The V gene's germline CDR1 is SNHLY and CDR2 FYNNEI. There are 18 residues in the CDR3. The CDR3 is CASSESQGKRLAKNIQYF. The CDR3 DNA sequence: TGTGCCAGCAGTGAGAGTCAGGGCAAACGGCTAGCCAAAAACATTCAGTACTTC.

The chain has TRBV7-2 and TRBJ1-5, with unresolved D. The V gene lost 3 bases and the J gene lost 4 bases, with 7 bases spanning the gap. Germline CDR1 reads SGHTA; CDR2 reads FQGNSA. The CDR3 is made up of 13 amino acids. This CDR3 reads CASSFSTNQPQHF. In DNA form, the CDR3 reads TGTGCCAGCAGCTTTTCAACTAATCAGCCCCAGCATTTT.

The chain combines TRBV4-1 with TRBJ2-1; D might be TRBD2 (6 bases). Trimming removed 1 base at V and 4 bases at J, with 14 bases between. Germline-derived CDR1 and CDR2 are MGHRA and YSYEKL. The CDR3 has 16 residues. The CDR3 DNA sequence: TGCGCCAGCAGCCAAGGGTCGGGGGTTACGTACAATGAGCAGTTCTTC. Translated, it gives CASSQGSGVTYNEQFF.

This sequence joins TRBV27 and TRBJ2-7; TRBD1 or TRBD2 may be the D gene (5 bases each). Trimming removed 0 bases from V and 6 bases from J, with 18 bases in between. Germline CDR1 reads MNHEY; CDR2 reads SMNVEV (reference sequence). This CDR3 contains 16 residues. CDR3 protein: CASSLSGRRERGEQYF. The CDR3 DNA is TGTGCCAGCAGTTTATCGGGTAGACGGGAAAGGGGCGAGCAGTACTTC.

The chain combines TRBV5-1 with TRBJ2-2; 7 nucleotides line up with TRBD1. The CDR3 covers 16 residues. V lost 3 bases and J lost 4; bases outside the gene matches: 9. Germline V lookup: CDR1 SGHRS, CDR2 YFSETQ. This CDR3 is CASSSTTTGVTGELFF. In DNA form, the CDR3 reads TGCGCCAGCAGCTCGACGACCACAGGGGTCACCGGGGAGCTGTTTTTT.

V is TRBV6-5 and J is TRBJ2-5, with 8 nucleotides matching TRBD2. V lost 8 bases to trimming and J lost 4 bases; unmatched junction nucleotides: 6. The germline CDR1 and CDR2 sequences are MNHEY and SVGAGI. This CDR3 region has 13 residues. DNA for the CDR3: TGTGCCAGCCACCGGGAGGGCGGAGAGACCCAGTACTTC. This translates into CASHREGGETQYF.

The chain carries TRBV27 and TRBJ1-1; D ambiguous. This CDR3 comprises 15 residues. Germline V CDR1 and CDR2: MNHEY, SMNVEV (reference sequence). Trimming removed 6 bases from V and 6 bases from J, with 20 bases in between. CDR3: CASSPTPPRHAEAFF. The CDR3 DNA sequence: TGTGCCAGCAGCCCCACCCCTCCTCGTCACGCTGAAGCTTTCTTT.

DNA of the CDR3: TGTGCCAGCATCCGAGTTGAGGGGGGTGGGGAGACCCAGTACTTC. This gives the protein CASIRVEGGGETQYF. The V gene is TRBV2, the J gene TRBJ2-5, with D perhaps being TRBD1 or TRBD2 (6 bases each). The CDR3 extends over 15 amino acids. V gave up 7 bases and J gave up 5 bases, with 20 bases separating them. CDR1 is SNHLY, CDR2 FYNNEI, per germline.

A single count supports this clone. This chain links TRBV29-1 with TRBJ1-1, with TRBD1 matching 7 bases. Trimming at V came to 3 bases and at J to 6 bases, leaving 10 bases not matched to a gene. Germline CDR1 is SQVTM and CDR2 is ANQGSEA. This CDR3 region has 14 residues. CDR3 in amino acids: CSVETHYRGAEAFF. The CDR3 nucleotides are TGCAGCGTTGAGACCCATTACAGGGGCGCTGAAGCTTTCTTT.

The chain joins TRBV7-6 to TRBJ2-1; 11 nucleotides agree with TRBD2. Trimming cost V 3 bases and J 7 bases; bases outside gene matches: 8. The germline V gene has CDR1 SGHVS and CDR2 FNYEAQ. The CDR3 runs to 16 residues. The CDR3 sequence: CASSFPTSGMGNEQFF. CDR3 in DNA: TGTGCCAGCAGCTTCCCGACTAGCGGGATGGGGAATGAGCAGTTCTTC.

This chain connects TRBV6-6 to TRBJ2-7; 8 bases align to TRBD1. V lost 5 bases and J lost 6; bases outside the gene matches: 9. This CDR3 region has 14 residues. The germline gives CDR1 MNHNY, CDR2 SVGAGI (reference sequence). The CDR3 protein is CASSLTGTGSEQYF. The CDR3 region has the DNA TGTGCCAGCAGTCTAACCGGGACAGGCTCCGAGCAGTACTTC.

The rearrangement links TRBV5-1 to TRBJ2-2; D may correspond to TRBD1 or TRBD2 (6 bases each). Germline CDR1 reads SGHRS; CDR2 reads YFSETQ. The CDR3 runs to 18 residues. With 4 bases removed from V and 1 base from J, the gap between germline ends came to 20 bases. The DNA of the CDR3 is TGCGCCAGCAGCATTCCGACCGCCCGGGGGCAGAACACCGGGGAGCTGTTTTTT. Protein product: CASSIPTARGQNTGELFF.

CDR3 nucleotides: TGCGCCAGCAGCTTCGGCAGGGAAAACTATGGCTACACCTTC. Protein: CASSFGRENYGYTF. V is TRBV5-1 and J is TRBJ1-2; a weak D match, TRBD1 (5 bases). Trimming took off 2 bases at V and 2 bases at J, with 10 bases between the two ends. The CDR3 is made up of 14 amino acids. Germline CDR1 is SGHRS and CDR2 is YFSETQ.

The chain has TRBV2 and TRBJ2-7, with 7 positions matching TRBD1. The J segment lost 1 base and the V segment lost 7 bases, leaving 10 bases of the junction unmatched. The CDR3 consists of 15 residues. The germline gives CDR1 SNHLY, CDR2 FYNNEI. The CDR3 region has the DNA TGTGCCAGCACCAAGGGTCAGGACAGGTCCTACGAGCAGTACTTC. Its translation: CASTKGQDRSYEQYF.

This clone was detected only once. The chain combines TRBV6-1 with TRBJ2-7; 13 bases fit TRBD2. The CDR3 is made up of 16 amino acids. Germline CDR1 is MNHNS and CDR2 is SASEGT. Trimming at V came to 3 bases and at J to 3 bases, leaving 5 bases not matched to a gene. The CDR3 loop reads CASSDSRTSGSYEQYF. The CDR3 DNA follows: TGTGCCAGCAGTGACAGTAGGACTAGCGGGAGCTACGAGCAGTACTTC.

This clone showed up just once. The chain combines TRBV6-5 with TRBJ2-2, with D possibly matching TRBD2 (7 bases). Trimming removed 6 bases from V and 5 bases from J, with 13 bases in between. Germline V gives CDR1 MNHEY, CDR2 SVGAGI. CDR3 length equals 14 residues. The CDR3 DNA reads TGTGCCAGCAGAAGGGGGGGTCGGACCGGGGAGCTGTTTTTT. It is translated as CASRRGGRTGELFF.

The chain recombines TRBV6-1 with TRBJ1-1; D is unclear. CDR1 and CDR2 from the germline V gene are MNHNS and SASEGT. The CDR3 sequence is 14 residues long. Trimming pared 1 base from V and 1 base from J, leaving 7 bases between. In DNA, the CDR3 is TGTGCCAGCAGTGAAGGGGCGGGGAACACTGAAGCTTTCTTT. Its translation is CASSEGAGNTEAFF.

This clone was seen just once. The gene calls are TRBV10-3 and TRBJ2-3; no clear D gene. Germline loops: CDR1 ENHRY, CDR2 SYGVKD. This CDR3 has 13 amino acids. V lost 2 bases and J lost 6, with 9 bases in between. Here the CDR3 DNA reads TGTGCCATCAGTGAGCCGAAGACGGATACGCAGTATTTT. This gives the protein CAISEPKTDTQYF.

The chain combines TRBV6-5 with TRBJ1-2; the D gene is possibly TRBD1 (6 bases). The length of the CDR3 is 14 residues. The V and J ends lost 0 bases and 4 bases respectively, with 9 bases between them. CDR1 and CDR2 (germline): MNHEY, SVGAGI. The CDR3 is CASSYSVRGYGYTF. The CDR3 bases are TGTGCCAGCAGTTACTCGGTCAGGGGCTATGGCTACACCTTC.

This chain uses TRBV5-8 with TRBJ1-2; possibly TRBD1 for D (5 bases). Trimming cost V 4 bases and J 5 bases, with 18 bases left between them. The CDR3 runs to 15 residues. CDR1 and CDR2 from the germline V gene are SGHTS and YDEGEE. CDR3 region: CASSPNPLGGYGYTF. CDR3 coding DNA: TGTGCCAGCAGCCCAAATCCCTTGGGGGGATATGGCTACACCTTC.

Of note for this clone: At one boundary the junction diverges from the germline segment, which might be a read error. The chain couples TRBV7-7 to TRBJ2-5; 9 positions match TRBD1. The CDR3 has 14 amino acids. Germline CDR1 reads SSHAT; CDR2 reads FNYEAQ (reference sequence). The CDR3 coding sequence is TGTGCTAGCAGCTCCGGACAGGGGTGGAAGACCCAGTACTTC. Its translation: CASSSGQGWKTQYF.

CDR3 region: CASSVSREQGTKNIQYF. The CDR3 DNA reads TGTGCCAGCAGTGTCTCTAGGGAGCAGGGGACCAAAAACATTCAGTACTTC. This rearrangement joins TRBV25-1 to TRBJ2-4, with a weak D call TRBD1 (6 bases). Germline CDR1 is MGHDK and CDR2 is SYGVNS. The CDR3 has 17 amino acids. V shed 4 bases and J shed 2 bases, with 18 bases lying between them.

V gene TRBV19 combines with J gene TRBJ1-2; D is possibly TRBD1 (6 bases). Trimming removed 3 bases at V and 0 bases at J, with 11 bases between. The CDR3 extends over 15 amino acids. Germline CDR1 and CDR2: LNHDA and SQIVND (reference sequence). In DNA form, the CDR3 reads TGTGCCAGTAGTATTGCGGCAGGGGCTAACTATGGCTACACCTTC. Protein product: CASSIAAGANYGYTF.

This clone was seen more than once but under ten times. The chain carries TRBV5-1 and TRBJ2-1, with TRBD2 matching 7 bases. Germline V gene sequence: CDR1 SGHRS, CDR2 YFSETQ. Losses at the gene ends were 4 bases for V and 3 bases for J; bases not matched to a gene: 10. The CDR3 has 16 amino acids. The CDR3 nucleotides are TGCGCCAGCAGCCCTTCGGGTAGCGGGCACTACAATGAGCAGTTCTTC. Its translation is CASSPSGSGHYNEQFF.

The chain is built from TRBV5-6 and TRBJ1-1, with D unclear. Trimming removed 2 bases from V and 2 bases from J, with 13 bases in between. This CDR3 contains 15 residues. Per germline, CDR1 SGHDT and CDR2 YYEEEE. CDR3 sequence reads: CASSFDTGKNTEAFF. CDR3 coding DNA: TGTGCCAGCAGCTTCGATACGGGTAAAAACACTGAAGCTTTCTTT.

This rearrangement joins TRBV19 to TRBJ2-3; no definite D call. The V and J ends lost 3 bases and 4 bases respectively, with 11 bases between them. The CDR3 contains 14 residues. From germline, CDR1 is LNHDA and CDR2 SQIVND (reference sequence). This CDR3 reads CASSMNLRADTQYF. DNA for the CDR3: TGTGCCAGTAGTATGAACCTAAGGGCAGATACGCAGTATTTT.

The sample holds one count of this clone. V is TRBV6-5 and J is TRBJ1-1, with D unclear. This CDR3 region has 14 residues. Per the germline V gene, CDR1 is MNHEY and CDR2 is SVGAGI. The V gene lost 6 bases and the J gene lost 2 bases, with 13 bases spanning the gap. The CDR3 reads CASRPSGPNTEAFF. DNA for the CDR3: TGTGCCAGCAGACCCTCCGGGCCAAACACTGAAGCTTTCTTT.

The V call is TRBV5-1, the J call TRBJ2-5, with TRBD1 matching 7 bases. V shed 5 bases and J 4 bases; nucleotides not matched to a gene: 8. CDR3 size: 14 residues. The germline gives CDR1 SGHRS, CDR2 YFSETQ. The CDR3 DNA reads as TGCGCCAGCAGTCCAGGGGGAAATAGAGAGACCCAGTACTTC. Translated, it gives CASSPGGNRETQYF.